This T cell receptor (beta chain) stems from a study of T cells after yellow fever vaccination. Points from the study as a whole: Clonotypes appearing in both CD4 and CD8 compartments existed, and their share was small.

The CDR3 totals 15 residues. The V segment lost 0 bases and the J segment 5 bases; nucleotides outside the gene matches: 3. Per germline, CDR1 SGHDT and CDR2 YYEEEE. This clonotype showed up many times. The antigen remains undetermined. A process of 5'RACE template switching, which added a universal primer site and UMIs, was used to make TCR cDNA. A single record per CDR3 protein comes from TCRdb applying MiXCR to the 5' RACE reads. The sample lists some 68,000 distinct CDR3 sequences; 6.5% were seen once. The sequence was obtained from a young man who received the YFV17D yellow fever vaccine. V is TRBV5-6 and J is TRBJ2-5; TRBD2 agrees at 11 bases. Specimen: CD8+ T cells sorted from PBMCs, collected more than 35 days after the first yellow fever vaccination. The CDR3 bases are TGTGCCAGCAGCTTGGCTAGCGGGGGGTTCGAGACCCAGTACTTC. Translating gives CASSLASGGFETQYF.